The 12 T cell receptor beta chains below come from one sample, sequenced in a study of spatial heterogeneity in lung cancer. Each CDR3 protein gets one entry after TCRdb re-called the 5' RACE reads with MiXCR. The sample includes about 85,000 distinct CDR3 sequences, more than 15% of them seen just once. Specified time point: sample taken at primary tumor resection. Unsorted whole RNA from tumor, nontumor lung or frozen PBMC underwent sequencing. The input for sequencing was PBMCs, taken at surgery. The origin of the receptors is a male donor with early-stage non-small cell lung cancer.

This clonotype was picked up many times. The chain joins TRBV20-1 to TRBJ2-7; 10 bases are shared with TRBD2. The length of the CDR3 is 12 residues. Germline V gives CDR1 DFQATT, CDR2 SNEGSKA (reference sequence). Trimming cost V 6 bases and J 4 bases; bases outside gene matches: 3. The CDR3 DNA is TGCAGTGCCCAGCGGGGGGGTTACGAGCAGTACTTC. It is translated as CSAQRGGYEQYF.

In regard to this clonotype: Germline is not matched at one junction end, which may reflect a read error. The chain carries TRBV6-5 and TRBJ1-2, with D tentatively TRBD1 (5 bases). The CDR3 covers 13 residues. CDR1 is MNHEY and CDR2 is SVGAGI in the germline V gene. The CDR3, as DNA: TGTGCCGGCAGAACCACAGGTGTATACGGCTACACCTTC. Protein: CAGRTTGVYGYTF.

Concerning this clonotype itself: This is likely a read error, given that the CDR3 carries no conserved phenylalanine or tryptophan at its end. The chain is built from TRBV2 and TRBJ2-6; possible D gene TRBD1, 5 bases. This CDR3 comprises 14 residues. V dropped 8 bases and J dropped 1 base, with 9 bases sitting between them. Germline-derived CDR1 and CDR2 are SNHLY and FYNNEI. Here the CDR3 reads CASLRVSGANVLTI. In DNA form, the CDR3 reads TGTGCCAGCCTCAGGGTATCTGGGGCCAACGTCCTGACTATC.

This clonotype was seen more than once but under ten times. This chain joins TRBV12-3 or TRBV12-4 and TRBJ2-3; 8 nucleotides agree with TRBD2. This CDR3 is built from 15 residues. V dropped 7 bases and J dropped 8; count of bases not matched to a gene: 14. In DNA, the CDR3 is TGTGCCAGCACCCCTTCAAGCGGGGGTCCTCGTACGCAGTATTTT. Translation: CASTPSSGGPRTQYF.

This clonotype was seen more than once but under ten times. The gene calls are TRBV5-1 and TRBJ2-5; TRBD1 matches 7 bases. V was pared by 3 bases and J by 5 bases, with 7 bases of the junction left unmatched. CDR1 is SGHRS, CDR2 YFSETQ, per germline. The CDR3 spans 14 residues. Written as DNA, the CDR3 is TGCGCCAGCAGCTACGGACAGGCCGGGGAGACCCAGTACTTC. Translation gives CASSYGQAGETQYF.

This clonotype was recorded a few times. The chain couples TRBV4-1 to TRBJ2-7, with a tentative D call TRBD2 (5 bases). V lost 1 base, J lost 2 bases, and 12 bases lay in between. The CDR3 consists of 15 residues. Germline V gene lookup returns CDR1 MGHRA and CDR2 YSYEKL. The CDR3 loop reads CASSQAEGDPYEQYF. DNA of the CDR3: TGCGCCAGCAGCCAAGCCGAGGGAGATCCCTACGAGCAGTACTTC.

This clonotype was recorded many times. The rearrangement links TRBV29-1 to TRBJ2-7, with D unresolved. This CDR3 has 12 residues. Trimming cost V 0 bases and J 1 base, with 4 bases left between them. Germline assignment: CDR1 SQVTM and CDR2 ANQGSEA. DNA of the CDR3: TGCAGCGTTGAAGATGGATCCTACGAGCAGTACTTC. Translating gives CSVEDGSYEQYF.

This clonotype was counted a few times. The chain carries TRBV6-1 and TRBJ1-1; D is uncertain. Germline V gene data show CDR1 as MNHNS and CDR2 as SASEGT. The CDR3 extends over 13 amino acids. V was cut by 2 bases and J by 5 bases, with 9 bases left in between. The CDR3 is CASSESWGTEAFF. The CDR3 nucleotides are TGTGCCAGCAGTGAATCTTGGGGAACTGAAGCTTTCTTT.

The rearrangement joins TRBV5-1 to TRBJ2-1; either TRBD1 or TRBD2 may supply D (5 bases each). The CDR3 consists of 14 residues. Deletions cut 4 bases from V and 3 bases from J, with 11 bases between. The germline CDR1 and CDR2 sequences are SGHRS and YFSETQ. CDR3: CASSPGTYYNEQFF. In nucleotides, the CDR3 is TGCGCCAGCAGCCCCGGGACGTACTACAATGAGCAGTTCTTC.

The V and J genes are TRBV4-1 and TRBJ1-4; no firm D call. Germline loops: CDR1 MGHRA, CDR2 YSYEKL. The CDR3 runs 17 residues. Trimming pared 1 base from V and 4 bases from J, leaving 16 bases between. The CDR3, as DNA: TGCGCCAGCAGCCAAGTGCTCCAGGCCTCTCTTAATGAAAAACTGTTTTTT. It yields the protein CASSQVLQASLNEKLFF.

The CDR3 DNA sequence: TGTGCCAGCAGCGCGAGCCGGGACACTAGAGAAAAAGCTTTCTTT. This codes for CASSASRDTREKAFF. The chain joins TRBV7-2 to TRBJ1-1, with a possible D match to TRBD1 (6 bases). Germline CDR1 reads SGHTA; CDR2 reads FQGNSA. The CDR3 spans 15 residues. The V end lost 5 bases, the J end lost 9 bases, and 22 bases lay between the germline ends.

The V and J genes are TRBV11-3 and TRBJ2-2; tentatively, D is TRBD1 (6 bases). V lost 5 bases and J 6 bases, leaving 10 bases between the germline ends. In germline, CDR1 is SGHNT, CDR2 YENEEA. The CDR3 is 13 residues long. CDR3 protein: CASSNRDAGELFF. DNA of the CDR3: TGTGCCAGCAGCAACAGGGATGCCGGGGAGCTGTTTTTT.